The rows below give T cell receptor beta chains drawn from one sample of a study of shared clonotypes between healthy human individuals. Assay: immunoSEQ multiplex PCR; the TCRdb copy retains only in-frame clones and omits some. The data hold 2 million to 3 million clones, with 93% observed a single time. The source material was naive CD4+ T cells from PBMCs. Receptors originate from a man aged 18 to 29 in good health. Some clones in this sample may be carry-over from other donors' samples. CDR3s include the opening cysteine and the closing phenylalanine or tryptophan. Each record gives: V gene, J gene, D gene, clone size, CDR3 DNA, CDR3 protein. A D gene is named only where the DNA matches it firmly. Not all rows give a size; the values are once, few, many and, for expanded clones, a class.

>TRBV2|TRBJ2-1|-|-
TGTGCCAGCAGTGATAGGTTAAACAATGAGCAGTTCTTC
CASSDRLNNEQFF
>TRBV28|TRBJ1-1|-|-
TGTGCCAGCAGTTTCGTAGACTCGAGGAACACTGAAGCTTTCTTT
CASSFVDSRNTEAFF
>TRBV5-1|TRBJ2-1|TRBD2|-
TGCGCCAGCAGCTCCGGGACTAGCGGCCACAATGAGCAGTTCTTC
CASSSGTSGHNEQFF
>TRBV7-2|TRBJ2-2|-|-
TGTGCCAGCAGCGCCCTCAGGGTTACCGGGGAGCTGTTTTTT
CASSALRVTGELFF
>TRBV5-1|TRBJ1-6|TRBD1|-
TGCGCCAGCACGACAGGGGGCCATAATTCACCCCTCCACTTT
CASTTGGHNSPLHF
>TRBV10-3|TRBJ2-5|TRBD2|-
TGTGCCTCCCGGATATCGGGGGGAGGATTGGAGACCCAGTACTTC
CASRISGGGLETQYF
>TRBV9|TRBJ2-1|-|-
TGTGCCAGCGCCCGAGGCTGGCCGACCTACAATGAGCAGTTCTTC
CASARGWPTYNEQFF
>TRBV6-1|TRBJ1-2|TRBD1|-
TGTGCCAGCATCGCTACGGGACAGCTTTATGGCTACACCTTC
CASIATGQLYGYTF
>TRBV6-6|TRBJ1-1|TRBD1|-
TGTGCCAGTAAGGGATGGGACAGGGCTGAAGCTTTCTTT
CASKGWDRAEAFF
>TRBV10-3|TRBJ2-7|TRBD2|-
TGTGCCATCAGTGACGGGACTAGCGGCTACGAGCAGTACTTC
CAISDGTSGYEQYF
>TRBV10-3|TRBJ2-3|TRBD1|-
TGTGCCATCAAGGAACAGGGGCGGTCAGATACGCAGTATTTT
CAIKEQGRSDTQYF
>TRBV28|TRBJ2-2|-|-
TGTGCCAGTACACGCCCCGCGAACACCGGGGAGCTGTTTTTT
CASTRPANTGELFF
>TRBV28|TRBJ2-1|TRBD2|-
TGTGCCAGCAGCTTACCCGGACTAGCGGCAACCAATGAGCAGTTCTTC
CASSLPGLAATNEQFF
>TRBV11-2|TRBJ1-1|TRBD1|-
TGTGCCAGCAGCCCTAGACAGGGACGGGAAACTGAAGCTTTCTTT
CASSPRQGRETEAFF
>TRBV18|TRBJ2-5|-|-
TGTGCCAGCTCACCACCGGGGATAGAGACCCAGTACTTC
CASSPPGIETQYF
>TRBV5-4|TRBJ2-7|TRBD1|-
TGTGCCAGCAGCCTATCCGGGACAGGGCTCTACGAGCAGTACTTC
CASSLSGTGLYEQYF
>TRBV29-1|TRBJ2-5|TRBD1|-
TGCAGCGTGAGGACAGGAGGTAGAGAGACCCAGTACTTC
CSVRTGGRETQYF
>TRBV19|TRBJ2-2|-|-
TGTGCCAGTAGTATTGCGCGACGGCTCAACACCGGGGAGCTGTTTTTT
CASSIARRLNTGELFF
>TRBV2|TRBJ2-1|-|-
TGTGCCAGCAGTGACCTAAAATACAATGAGCAGTTCTTC
CASSDLKYNEQFF
>TRBV7-9|TRBJ2-5|-|once
TGTGCCAGCAGCTTAGCTCAGGCGGCTGTGGAGACCCAGTACTTC
CASSLAQAAVETQYF
>TRBV7-2|TRBJ1-2|-|-
TGTGCCAGCACCTGGGCCCAGGTGGACTATGGCTACACCTTC
CASTWAQVDYGYTF
>TRBV28|TRBJ2-7|TRBD1|-
TGTGCCAGCAGCCAAAACCGGGACAGGGGTTGGTACGAGCAGTACTTC
CASSQNRDRGWYEQYF
>TRBV7-9|TRBJ1-2|-|-
TGTGCCAGCAGCTTAGTTCCCGGGACCTTCTATGGCTACACCTTC
CASSLVPGTFYGYTF
>TRBV18|TRBJ2-7|TRBD2|-
TGTGCCAGCTCAGGGACTAGCGGGAGAATAGGATACTTC
CASSGTSGRIGYF
>TRBV29-1|TRBJ2-2|TRBD2|-
TGCAGCGTTGATACTAGCGGGGGACCAGACACCGGGGAGCTGTTTTTT
CSVDTSGGPDTGELFF
>TRBV5-1|TRBJ1-2|-|-
TGCGCCAGCAGACCGACTGGCCTACTTAGCTATGGCTACACCTTC
CASRPTGLLSYGYTF
>TRBV6-5|TRBJ2-7|TRBD1|-
TGTGCCAGCCGTCCCAACTTCAGGGGGAATGGCGAGCAGTACTTC
CASRPNFRGNGEQYF
>TRBV9|TRBJ2-5|-|-
TGTGCCAGCAGCGTAGGGGGGGATCAAGAGACCCAGTACTTC
CASSVGGDQETQYF
>TRBV29-1|TRBJ1-5|TRBD1|-
TGCAGCGCCGGACAGGGAAATCAGCCCCAGCATTTT
CSAGQGNQPQHF
>TRBV29-1|TRBJ2-5|TRBD1|-
TGCAGCCTAACCGGGACAGGGGAGGAGACCCAGTACTTC
CSLTGTGEETQYF